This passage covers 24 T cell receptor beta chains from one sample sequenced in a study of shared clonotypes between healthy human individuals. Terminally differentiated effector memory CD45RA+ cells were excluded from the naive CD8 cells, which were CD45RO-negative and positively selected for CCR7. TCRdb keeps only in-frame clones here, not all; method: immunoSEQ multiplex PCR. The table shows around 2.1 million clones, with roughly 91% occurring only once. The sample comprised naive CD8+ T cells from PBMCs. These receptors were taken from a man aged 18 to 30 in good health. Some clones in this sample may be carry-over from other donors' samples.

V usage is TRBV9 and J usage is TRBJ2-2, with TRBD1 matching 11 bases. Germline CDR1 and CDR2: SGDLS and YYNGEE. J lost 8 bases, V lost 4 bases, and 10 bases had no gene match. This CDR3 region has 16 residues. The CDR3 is CASSPKDRGPRGELFF. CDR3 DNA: TGTGCCAGCAGCCCAAAGGACAGGGGGCCGAGGGGGGAGCTGTTTTTT.

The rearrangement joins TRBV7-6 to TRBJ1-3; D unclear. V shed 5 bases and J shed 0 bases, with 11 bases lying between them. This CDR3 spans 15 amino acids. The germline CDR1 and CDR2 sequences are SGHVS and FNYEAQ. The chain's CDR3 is CASSPSDYSGNTIYF. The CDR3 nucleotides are TGTGCCAGCAGCCCCAGCGATTACTCTGGAAACACCATATATTTT. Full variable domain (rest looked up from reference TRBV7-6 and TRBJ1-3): GAGVSQSPRYKVTKRGQDVALRCDPISGHVSLYWYRQALGQGPEFLTYFNYEAQQDKSGLPNDRFSAERPEGSISTLTIQRTEQRDSAMYRCASSPSDYSGNTIYFGEGSWLTVV.

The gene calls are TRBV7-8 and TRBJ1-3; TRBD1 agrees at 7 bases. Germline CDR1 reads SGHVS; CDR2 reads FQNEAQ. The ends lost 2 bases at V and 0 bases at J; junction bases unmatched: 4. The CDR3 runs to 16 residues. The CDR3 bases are TGTGCCAGCAGCTTAAGGACAGGAGACTCTGGAAACACCATATATTTT. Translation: CASSLRTGDSGNTIYF.

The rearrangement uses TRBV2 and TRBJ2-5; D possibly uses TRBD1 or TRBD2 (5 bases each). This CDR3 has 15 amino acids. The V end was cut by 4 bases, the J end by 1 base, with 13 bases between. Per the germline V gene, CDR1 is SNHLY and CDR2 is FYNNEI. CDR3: CASSGRDPPQETQYF. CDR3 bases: TGTGCCAGCAGTGGCCGGGACCCTCCCCAAGAGACCCAGTACTTC.

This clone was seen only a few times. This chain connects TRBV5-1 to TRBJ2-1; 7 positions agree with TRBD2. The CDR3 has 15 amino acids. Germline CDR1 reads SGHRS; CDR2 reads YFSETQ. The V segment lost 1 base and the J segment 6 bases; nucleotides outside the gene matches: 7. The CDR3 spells CASSLTGLVSNEQFF. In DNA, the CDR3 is TGCGCCAGCAGCTTGACAGGACTAGTGTCCAATGAGCAGTTCTTC.

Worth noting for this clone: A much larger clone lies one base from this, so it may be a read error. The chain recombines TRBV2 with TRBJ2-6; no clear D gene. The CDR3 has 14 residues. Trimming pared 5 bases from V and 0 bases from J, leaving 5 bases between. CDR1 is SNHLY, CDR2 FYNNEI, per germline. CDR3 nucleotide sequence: TGTGCCAGCAGTTACAGCTCTGGGGCCAACGTCCTGACTTTC. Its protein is CASSYSSGANVLTF.

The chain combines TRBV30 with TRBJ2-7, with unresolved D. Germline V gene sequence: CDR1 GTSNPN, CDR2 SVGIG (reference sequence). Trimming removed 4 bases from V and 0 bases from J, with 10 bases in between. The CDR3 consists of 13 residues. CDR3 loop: CAWTVRSSYEQYF. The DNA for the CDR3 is TGTGCCTGGACGGTCAGGAGCTCCTACGAGCAGTACTTC.

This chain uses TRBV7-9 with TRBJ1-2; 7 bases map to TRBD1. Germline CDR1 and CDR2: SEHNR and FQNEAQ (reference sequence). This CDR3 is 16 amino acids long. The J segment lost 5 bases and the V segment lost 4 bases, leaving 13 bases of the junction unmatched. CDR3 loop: CASSSSETGDWYGYTF. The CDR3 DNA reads TGTGCCAGCAGCTCTTCAGAAACAGGGGACTGGTATGGCTACACCTTC.

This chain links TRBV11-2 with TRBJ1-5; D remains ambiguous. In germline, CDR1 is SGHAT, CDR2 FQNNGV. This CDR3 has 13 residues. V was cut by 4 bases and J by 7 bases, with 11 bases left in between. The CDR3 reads CASSWDGTQPQHF. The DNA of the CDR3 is TGTGCCAGCAGCTGGGATGGTACGCAGCCCCAGCATTTT.

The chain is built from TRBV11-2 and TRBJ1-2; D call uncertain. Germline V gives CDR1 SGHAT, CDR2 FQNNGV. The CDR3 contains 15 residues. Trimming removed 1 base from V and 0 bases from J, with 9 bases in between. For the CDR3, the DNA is TGTGCCAGCAGCTTAGGGGCAGGACCTAACTATGGCTACACCTTC. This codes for CASSLGAGPNYGYTF.

The CDR3 DNA reads TGTGCCACTAATGACAGGGGACTCTATGGAAACACCATATATTTT. It encodes CATNDRGLYGNTIYF. The chain has TRBV19 and TRBJ1-3; 8 positions agree with TRBD1. CDR1 is LNHDA and CDR2 is SQIVND in the germline V gene (reference sequence). J lost 3 bases, V lost 10 bases, and 11 bases had no gene match. The length of the CDR3 is 15 residues.

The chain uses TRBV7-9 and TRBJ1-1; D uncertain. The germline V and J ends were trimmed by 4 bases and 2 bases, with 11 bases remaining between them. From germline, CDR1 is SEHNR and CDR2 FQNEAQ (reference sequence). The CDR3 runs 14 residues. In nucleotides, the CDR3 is TGTGCCAGCAGCTCCACACGAGAAAACACTGAAGCTTTCTTT. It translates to CASSSTRENTEAFF.

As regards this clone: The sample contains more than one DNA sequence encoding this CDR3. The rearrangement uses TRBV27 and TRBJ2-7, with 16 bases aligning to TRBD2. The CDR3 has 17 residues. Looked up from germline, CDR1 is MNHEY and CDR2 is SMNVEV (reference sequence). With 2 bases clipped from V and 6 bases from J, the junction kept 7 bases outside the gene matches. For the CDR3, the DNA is TGTGCCAGCAGTTTACTTGGGACTAGCGGGAGGGAGGGCGAGCAGTACTTC. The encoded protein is CASSLLGTSGREGEQYF.

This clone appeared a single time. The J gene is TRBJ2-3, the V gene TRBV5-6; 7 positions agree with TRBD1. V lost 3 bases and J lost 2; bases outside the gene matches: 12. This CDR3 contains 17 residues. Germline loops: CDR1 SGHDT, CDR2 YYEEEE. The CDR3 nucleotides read TGTGCCAGCAGCTCTAAGAAGGGGGCGTACGTCACAGATACGCAGTATTTT. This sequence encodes CASSSKKGAYVTDTQYF.

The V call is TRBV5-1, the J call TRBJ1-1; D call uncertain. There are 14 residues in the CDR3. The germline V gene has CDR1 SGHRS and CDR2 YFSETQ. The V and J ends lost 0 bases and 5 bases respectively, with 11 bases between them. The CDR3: CASSLALSATEAFF. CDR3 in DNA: TGCGCCAGCAGCTTGGCGCTTTCCGCAACTGAAGCTTTCTTT.

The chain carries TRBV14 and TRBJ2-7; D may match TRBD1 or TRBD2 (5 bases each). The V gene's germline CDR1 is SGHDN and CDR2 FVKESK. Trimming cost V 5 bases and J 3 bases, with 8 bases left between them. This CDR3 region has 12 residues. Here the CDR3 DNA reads TGTGCCAGCAGCGGGACCCGCTACGAGCAGTACTTC. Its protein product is CASSGTRYEQYF.

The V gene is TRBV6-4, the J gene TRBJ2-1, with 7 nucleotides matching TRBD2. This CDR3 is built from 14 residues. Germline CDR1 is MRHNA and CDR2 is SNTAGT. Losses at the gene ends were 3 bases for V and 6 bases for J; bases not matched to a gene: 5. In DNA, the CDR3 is TGTGCCAGCAGTGAAGGGGAGGGAGGCAATGAGCAGTTCTTC. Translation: CASSEGEGGNEQFF.

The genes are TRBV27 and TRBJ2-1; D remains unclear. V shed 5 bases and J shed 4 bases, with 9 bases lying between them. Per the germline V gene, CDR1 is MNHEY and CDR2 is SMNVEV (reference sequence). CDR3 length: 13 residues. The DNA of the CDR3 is TGTGCCAGCAGTCATGACGGGTACAATGAGCAGTTCTTC. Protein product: CASSHDGYNEQFF.

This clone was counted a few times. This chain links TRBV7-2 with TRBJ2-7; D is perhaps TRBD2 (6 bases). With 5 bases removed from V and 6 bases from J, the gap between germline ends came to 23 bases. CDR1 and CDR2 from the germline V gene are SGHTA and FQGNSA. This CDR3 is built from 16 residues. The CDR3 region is CASSPSGRRPRGEQYF. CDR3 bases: TGTGCCAGCAGCCCGAGTGGGAGGCGACCCAGAGGCGAGCAGTACTTC.

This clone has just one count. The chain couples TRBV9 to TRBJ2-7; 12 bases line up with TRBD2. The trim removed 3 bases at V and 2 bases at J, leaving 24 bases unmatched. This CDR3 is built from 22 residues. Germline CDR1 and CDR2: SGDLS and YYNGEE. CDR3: CASSAGQDRLAGVLVFPYEQYF. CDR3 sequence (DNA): TGTGCCAGCAGCGCCGGACAGGACCGACTAGCGGGAGTGTTAGTTTTCCCCTACGAGCAGTACTTC. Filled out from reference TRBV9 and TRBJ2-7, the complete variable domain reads DSGVTQTPKHLITATGQRVTLRCSPRSGDLSVYWYQQSLDQGLQFLIQYYNGEERAKGNILERFSAQQFPDLHSELNLSSLELGDSALYFCASSAGQDRLAGVLVFPYEQYFGPGTRLTVT.

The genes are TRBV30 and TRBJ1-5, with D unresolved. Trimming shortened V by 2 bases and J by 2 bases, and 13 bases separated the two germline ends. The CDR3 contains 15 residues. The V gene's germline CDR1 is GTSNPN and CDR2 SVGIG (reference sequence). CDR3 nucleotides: TGTGCCTGGAGTCCCCTCGGTCTGGGCAATCAGCCCCAGCATTTT. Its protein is CAWSPLGLGNQPQHF.

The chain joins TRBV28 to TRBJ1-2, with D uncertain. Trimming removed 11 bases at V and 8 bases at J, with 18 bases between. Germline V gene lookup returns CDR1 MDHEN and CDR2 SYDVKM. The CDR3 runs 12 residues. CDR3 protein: CAHQVGTWGYTF. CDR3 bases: TGTGCCCACCAAGTGGGCACGTGGGGCTACACCTTC.

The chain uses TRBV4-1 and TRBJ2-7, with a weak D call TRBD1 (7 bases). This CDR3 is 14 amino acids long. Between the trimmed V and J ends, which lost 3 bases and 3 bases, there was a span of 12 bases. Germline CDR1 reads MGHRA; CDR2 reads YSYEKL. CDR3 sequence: CASSQAGGYYEQYF. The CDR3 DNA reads TGCGCCAGCAGCCAGGCAGGGGGGTACTACGAGCAGTACTTC.

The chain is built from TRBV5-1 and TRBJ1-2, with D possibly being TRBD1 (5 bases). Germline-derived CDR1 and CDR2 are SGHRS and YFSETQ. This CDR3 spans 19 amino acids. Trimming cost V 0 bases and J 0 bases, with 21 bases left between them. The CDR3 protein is CASSLGVRDGGSSNYGYTF. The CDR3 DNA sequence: TGCGCCAGCAGCTTGGGGGTTCGGGACGGAGGTTCATCTAACTATGGCTACACCTTC.